This T cell receptor (beta chain) was profiled in a study of neoadjuvant anti-PD-1 for oral cavity cancer. Study findings and constraints: Post-nivolumab, blood T cell clonality was significantly elevated in non-responders. Higher pretreatment blood Treg/Th17 ratios correlated with higher pretreatment blood and lower post-treatment tumor TCRbeta clonality.

The V gene lost 4 bases and the J gene lost 7 bases, with 20 bases spanning the gap. The CDR3 totals 15 residues. CDR1 and CDR2 (germline): SGHDT, YYEEEE. Only in-frame clones appear in the TCRdb table, and some are missing; sequencing was by immunoSEQ multiplex PCR. Here the sample spans 12,000 to 15,000 clones, 65% to 70% being singletons. Regarding this clone: As yet, its antigen is unknown.

Patients had HPV-negative, locally advanced oral cavity squamous cell carcinoma. Analysis of PBMCs was direct, with no culture step. This TCR was sampled from a person aged 35-79 years with oral cavity squamous cell carcinoma. This specimen was PBMCs, taken before nivolumab (anti-PD-1) treatment. The rearrangement joins TRBV5-6 to TRBJ2-5; D may be TRBD2 (7 bases). The CDR3 coding sequence is TGTGCCAGCAGCGAGCCTGGGGGGGCTGGGGGGACCCAGTACTTC. This encodes CASSEPGGAGGTQYF.